The 18 T cell receptor beta chains given below trace back to one sample, sequenced in a study of cytomegalovirus exposure and HLA in healthy donors. PCR employed 60 Vbeta and 13 Jbeta primers. The assay was immunoSEQ multiplex PCR, and TCRdb's table has in-frame clones only and misses some. The data show over 200,000 clones, about 80% seen once. Source material: PBMCs. Every receptor here comes from an older woman in good health and CMV-seropositive.

This clone was seen once. V gene TRBV27 combines with J gene TRBJ2-5; 16 positions match TRBD2. This CDR3 region has 18 residues. Trimming at V came to 2 bases and at J to 5 bases, leaving 8 bases not matched to a gene. Germline loops: CDR1 MNHEY, CDR2 SMNVEV (reference sequence). The CDR3 loop is CASSLAQGLAGGPETQYF. DNA for the CDR3: TGTGCCAGCAGTTTAGCTCAGGGACTAGCGGGGGGGCCGGAGACCCAGTACTTC.

This chain joins TRBV5-6 and TRBJ1-2, with TRBD1 matching over 8 bases. Germline V gives CDR1 SGHDT, CDR2 YYEEEE. V shed 5 bases and J 3 bases; nucleotides not matched to a gene: 12. The CDR3 sequence is 16 residues long. CDR3 sequence: CASSRVTGAWDYGYTF. In nucleotides, the CDR3 is TGTGCCAGCAGTCGGGTGACAGGGGCTTGGGACTATGGCTACACCTTC.

The chain couples TRBV27 to TRBJ2-3, with D possibly being TRBD1 (5 bases). This CDR3 is built from 15 residues. The V and J ends lost 2 bases and 1 base respectively, with 10 bases between them. Germline assignment: CDR1 MNHEY and CDR2 SMNVEV (reference sequence). DNA of the CDR3: TGTGCCAGCAGTTTACAGGGCCGGGGCACAGATACGCAGTATTTT. Residues: CASSLQGRGTDTQYF.

The gene calls are TRBV7-8 and TRBJ1-1, with D possibly matching TRBD1 (6 bases). This CDR3 region has 16 residues. Germline CDR1 and CDR2: SGHVS and FQNEAQ. Trimming pared 5 bases from V and 1 base from J, leaving 17 bases between. This CDR3 is CASSHGGAGENTEAFF. CDR3 DNA: TGTGCCAGCAGCCACGGGGGGGCAGGGGAGAACACTGAAGCTTTCTTT. The full variable domain, with the rest looked up from reference TRBV7-8 and TRBJ1-1, is GAGVSQSPRYKVAKRGQDVALRCDPISGHVSLFWYQQALGQGPEFLTYFQNEAQLDKSGLPSDRFFAERPEGSVSTLKIQRTQQEDSAVYLCASSHGGAGENTEAFFGQGTRLTVV.

A few counts support this clone. The rearrangement links TRBV5-1 to TRBJ2-7; 7 bases are shared with TRBD1. The trim removed 4 bases at V and 1 base at J, leaving 8 bases unmatched. The CDR3 extends over 15 amino acids. The germline V gene has CDR1 SGHRS and CDR2 YFSETQ. CDR3 amino acids: CASSRTGTVSYEQYF. The CDR3 DNA is TGCGCCAGCAGCAGGACCGGGACAGTTTCCTACGAGCAGTACTTC.

The chain carries TRBV7-2 and TRBJ1-5; TRBD1 might be the D (5 bases). Per the germline V gene, CDR1 is SGHTA and CDR2 is FQGNSA. The V gene lost 2 bases and the J gene lost 7 bases, with 15 bases spanning the gap. The CDR3 contains 15 residues. In DNA form, the CDR3 reads TGTGCCAGCAGCTTATTGGGGGACTTATTACAGCCCCAGCATTTT. It codes for CASSLLGDLLQPQHF.

The chain recombines TRBV19 with TRBJ2-7; D gene ambiguous. The V gene's germline CDR1 is LNHDA and CDR2 SQIVND (reference sequence). The ends were cut back, 7 bases at V and 1 base at J, with 14 bases in the middle. The CDR3 has 14 amino acids. CDR3 sequence (DNA): TGTGCCAGTAAGCCTCAGGTCGGTTCCTACGAGCAGTACTTC. It encodes CASKPQVGSYEQYF.

This chain joins TRBV21-1 and TRBJ2-2; whether TRBD1, the table's D call, matches the DNA was not checked. The J call may not be correct, given that the DNA end is closer to TRBJ1-3. TRBV21-1 is marked as a pseudogene. The CDR3 is made up of 15 amino acids. The CDR3 nucleotides read TGTGCCAGCAGCAAAGACAGTCCTTCTGGAAACACCATATATTTT. It encodes CASSKDSPSGNTIYF.

In this sample, this clone turned up a few times. The rearrangement uses TRBV6-1 and TRBJ1-2, with a weak D call TRBD1 (6 bases). Germline V CDR1 and CDR2: MNHNS, SASEGT. V lost 5 bases, J lost 4 bases, and 8 bases lay in between. The CDR3 has 12 amino acids. The DNA for the CDR3 is TGTGCCAGCAGTCCGGACAGCTATGGCTACACCTTC. Protein product: CASSPDSYGYTF.

Only a few counts were recorded for this clone. This chain joins TRBV2 and TRBJ2-7, with D possibly TRBD1 on 5 matching bases. Germline lookup yields CDR1 SNHLY and CDR2 FYNNEI. This CDR3 has 14 residues. V was shortened by 1 base and J by 6 bases, with 13 bases between the two germline ends. The CDR3: CASSEGARVGEQYF. The CDR3 region has the DNA TGTGCCAGCAGTGAAGGGGCCAGGGTTGGCGAGCAGTACTTC. The full variable domain, completed using reference TRBV2 and TRBJ2-7, is EPEVTQTPSHQVTQMGQEVILRCVPISNHLYFYWYRQILGQKVEFLVSFYNNEISEKSEIFDDQFSVERPDGSNFTLKIRSTKLEDSAMYFCASSEGARVGEQYFGPGTRLTVT.

The rearrangement uses TRBV11-2 and TRBJ2-7, with 8 bases aligning to TRBD1. V gave up 5 bases and J gave up 6 bases; unmatched junction bases: 6. Looked up from germline, CDR1 is SGHAT and CDR2 is FQNNGV. The CDR3 is 13 amino acids. The CDR3 DNA reads as TGTGCCAGCAGCCCAGACAGGGGTGGCGAGCAGTACTTC. Translation gives CASSPDRGGEQYF.

The count of this clone is one. The chain carries TRBV9 and TRBJ1-6; tentative D call: TRBD1 (6 bases). V lost 2 bases and J 7 bases, leaving 13 bases between the germline ends. Per the germline V gene, CDR1 is SGDLS and CDR2 is YYNGEE. The CDR3 sequence is 15 residues long. The CDR3 sequence: CASSVSGTLNSPLHF. CDR3 sequence (DNA): TGTGCCAGCAGCGTTTCCGGGACACTCAATTCACCCCTCCACTTT.

The chain uses TRBV18 and TRBJ2-1, with TRBD1 matching over 7 bases. The CDR3 is made up of 15 amino acids. Germline V CDR1 and CDR2: KGHSH, LQKENI. V lost 1 base, J lost 5 bases, and 5 bases stayed unmatched. The CDR3 protein is CASSPRQGVDNEQFF. The CDR3 nucleotides read TGTGCCAGCTCACCACGTCAGGGGGTCGACAATGAGCAGTTCTTC.

This rearrangement joins TRBV10-3 to TRBJ1-5, with 9 bases identical to TRBD1. The CDR3 contains 14 residues. Losses at the gene ends were 6 bases for V and 4 bases for J; bases not matched to a gene: 4. Germline CDR1 is ENHRY and CDR2 is SYGVKD. The CDR3 here is CAISRGTGNQPQHF. The CDR3 bases are TGTGCCATCAGCCGGGGGACAGGGAATCAGCCCCAGCATTTT.

The chain couples TRBV5-1 to TRBJ2-3; TRBD1 matches at 12 bases. Looked up from germline, CDR1 is SGHRS and CDR2 is YFSETQ. The CDR3 is 16 residues long. V lost 0 bases, J lost 7 bases, and 6 bases stayed unmatched. This CDR3 reads CASSLGGTGGEHTQYF. The CDR3 bases are TGCGCCAGCAGCTTGGGGGGGACAGGGGGCGAGCATACGCAGTATTTT.

The chain employs TRBV7-3 and TRBJ1-2; D gene unclear. The germline V and J ends were trimmed by 5 bases and 8 bases, with 18 bases remaining between them. CDR1 and CDR2 (germline): SGHTA, FQGTGA. The CDR3 spans 14 residues. CDR3 sequence: CASSQTGEGIGYTF. The CDR3 DNA reads as TGTGCCAGCAGCCAAACCGGGGAAGGCATCGGCTACACCTTC.

The chain has TRBV10-3 and TRBJ2-3; D is undetermined. The CDR3 is made up of 14 amino acids. V was clipped by 0 bases and J by 1 base, with 5 bases between them. Germline loops: CDR1 ENHRY, CDR2 SYGVKD. The CDR3 coding sequence is TGTGCCATCAGTGAGTCCCCGGGCACAGATACGCAGTATTTT. This encodes CAISESPGTDTQYF.

This chain joins TRBV7-3 and TRBJ1-1, with 9 bases identical to TRBD1. CDR1 and CDR2 from the germline V gene are SGHTA and FQGTGA. The trim removed 4 bases at V and 4 bases at J, leaving 10 bases unmatched. The CDR3 totals 16 residues. CDR3 residues: CASSSHGQGIGTEAFF. DNA of the CDR3: TGTGCCAGCAGCTCCCACGGACAGGGGATCGGCACTGAAGCTTTCTTT.